Listed here are 2 T cell receptor beta chains from one sample, sequenced in a study of cytomegalovirus exposure and HLA in healthy donors. The PCR made use of 60 Vbeta and 13 Jbeta primers. Only in-frame clones appear in the TCRdb table, and some are missing; sequencing was by immunoSEQ multiplex PCR. The sample includes fewer than 150,000 clones, approximately 15% seen only once; the top ten take roughly 2%. Sequencing used PBMCs. The source is a young woman in good health and CMV-seronegative.

This clone was seen more than once but under ten times. V is TRBV29-1 and J is TRBJ2-5; possible D gene TRBD1, 5 bases. CDR1 and CDR2 from the germline V gene are SQVTM and ANQGSEA. The CDR3 has 12 amino acids. V shed 4 bases and J shed 1 base, with 7 bases lying between them. CDR3 DNA sequence: TGCAGCGTTGGACAGCTCCAAGAGACCCAGTACTTC. It is translated as CSVGQLQETQYF. Combining the CDR3 with reference TRBV29-1 and TRBJ2-5 gives the whole variable domain SAVISQKPSRDICQRGTSLTIQCQVDSQVTMMFWYRQQPGQSLTLIATANQGSEATYESGFVIDKFPISRPNLTFSTLTVSNMSPEDSSIYLCSVGQLQETQYFGPGTRLLVL.

The V and J genes are TRBV15 and TRBJ1-5, with 10 bases aligning to TRBD1. After removal of 1 base from V and 2 bases from J, the junction contained 5 bases not matched to a gene. The CDR3 has 17 amino acids. Germline V gene sequence: CDR1 LNHNV, CDR2 YYDKDF (reference sequence). In DNA, the CDR3 is TGTGCCACCAGCAGAGGAGGGGGGACAGGGGGCAATCAGCCCCAGCATTTT. As protein: CATSRGGGTGGNQPQHF.